Reported below is one TCR beta chain. The antigen is unknown. The entry originates in a study of T cell responses to AZD1222 COVID-19 vaccine. Turning to the study itself: Whether given at about 4 or about 12 weeks, second doses were pooled.

Study-wide findings and caveats: Donor demographics were predominantly white British with a female majority; clonal diversity may be underestimated. Variant regions that are unmutated are reportedly the target of nearly half of spike-specific TCRs. Increased Spike-specific TCR breadth and depth were observed after two AZD1222 doses.

Trimming removed 8 bases from V and 2 bases from J, with 13 bases in between. CDR3 size: 13 residues. The V gene's germline CDR1 is GTSNPN and CDR2 SVGIG (reference sequence). Libraries were prepared by immunoSEQ multiplex PCR; TCRdb keeps only in-frame clonotypes and omits some of them. The sample shows some 110,000 clones, roughly 90% of them seen only once. The chain links TRBV30 to TRBJ1-3; perhaps TRBD1 as D (5 bases). The sample here was peripheral blood, taken on day 0 of AZD1222 vaccination. The TCR was taken from an adult in good health. The CDR3 loop is CAGNRRAGNTIYF. The CDR3 nucleotides read TGTGCCGGAAACAGGAGGGCTGGAAACACCATATATTTT.